This TCR beta chain was identified during a study of blood T cell repertoires in COVID-19. As for the study in general: The samples span acute and convalescent COVID-19 from the United States, Italy and Spain. PBMCs, B-cell-depleted T cells, or T cells provided the cDNA or gDNA that made up the material.

It was during active infection that Seattle patients were enrolled and then longitudinally followed. V shed 3 bases and J 4 bases; nucleotides not matched to a gene: 5. CDR1 SGDLS and CDR2 YYNGEE come from the germline V gene. This CDR3 is 16 amino acids long. Per the original data handling: It was from reference gene primer amplification that nucleated cell counts were estimated. The repertoire was sequenced with immunoSEQ multiplex PCR; TCRdb's copy has only in-frame clones and lacks some. V and J calls and clone size come straight from that table; D and trimming were deduced from the DNA. The data contain some 180,000 clones, roughly 76% of them singletons.

Sequencing was performed on peripheral blood. The origin of this receptor is a woman aged 35 to 49 with COVID-19, enrolled during active disease. This chain connects TRBV9 to TRBJ2-2; TRBD1 aligns across 11 bases. CDR3 in DNA: TGTGCCAGCAGCGGAGGGGACAGGGGGATCACCGGGGAGCTGTTTTTT. It codes for CASSGGDRGITGELFF.